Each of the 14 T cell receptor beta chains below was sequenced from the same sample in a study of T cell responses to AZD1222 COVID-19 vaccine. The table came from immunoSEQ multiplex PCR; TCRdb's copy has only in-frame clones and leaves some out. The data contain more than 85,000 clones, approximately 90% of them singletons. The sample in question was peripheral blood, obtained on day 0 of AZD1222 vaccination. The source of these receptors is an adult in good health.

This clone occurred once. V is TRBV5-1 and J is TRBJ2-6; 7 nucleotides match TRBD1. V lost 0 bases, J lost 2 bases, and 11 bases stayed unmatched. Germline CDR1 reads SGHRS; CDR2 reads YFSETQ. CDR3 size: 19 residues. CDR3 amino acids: CASSLAISIDRAGANVLTF. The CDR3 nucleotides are TGCGCCAGCAGCTTGGCGATTTCGATTGACAGGGCTGGGGCCAACGTCCTGACTTTC.

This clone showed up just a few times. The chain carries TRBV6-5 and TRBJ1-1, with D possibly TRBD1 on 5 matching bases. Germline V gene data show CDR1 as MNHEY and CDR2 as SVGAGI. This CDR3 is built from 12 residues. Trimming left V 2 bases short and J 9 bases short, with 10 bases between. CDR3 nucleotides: TGTGCCAGCAGTTACCGGGGGGGGAAAGCTTTCTTT. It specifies CASSYRGGKAFF.

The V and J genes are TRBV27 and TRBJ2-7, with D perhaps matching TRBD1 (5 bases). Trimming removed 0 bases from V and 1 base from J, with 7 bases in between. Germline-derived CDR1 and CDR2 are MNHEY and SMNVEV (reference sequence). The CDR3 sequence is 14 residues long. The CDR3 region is CASSLSGLSYEQYF. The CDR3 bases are TGTGCCAGCAGTTTATCGGGGCTTTCCTACGAGCAGTACTTC.

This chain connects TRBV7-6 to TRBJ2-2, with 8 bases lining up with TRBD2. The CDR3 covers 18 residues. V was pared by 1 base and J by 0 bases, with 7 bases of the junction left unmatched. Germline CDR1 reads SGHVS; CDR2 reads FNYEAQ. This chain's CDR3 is CASSLVPASGSNTGELFF. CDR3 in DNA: TGTGCCAGCAGCTTAGTGCCGGCTAGCGGGTCGAACACCGGGGAGCTGTTTTTT.

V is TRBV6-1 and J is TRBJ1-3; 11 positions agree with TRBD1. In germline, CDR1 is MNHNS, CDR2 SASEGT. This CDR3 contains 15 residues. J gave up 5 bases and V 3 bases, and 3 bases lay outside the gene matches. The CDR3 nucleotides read TGTGCCAGCAGTGAGGGGACAGGGGGAAGAAACACCATATATTTT. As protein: CASSEGTGGRNTIYF.

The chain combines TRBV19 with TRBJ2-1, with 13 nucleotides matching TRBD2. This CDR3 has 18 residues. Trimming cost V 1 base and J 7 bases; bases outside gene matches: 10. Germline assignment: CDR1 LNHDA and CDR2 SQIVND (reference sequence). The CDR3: CASSIGGLAGWIANEQFF. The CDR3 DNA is TGTGCCAGTAGTATAGGGGGACTAGCGGGATGGATAGCAAATGAGCAGTTCTTC.

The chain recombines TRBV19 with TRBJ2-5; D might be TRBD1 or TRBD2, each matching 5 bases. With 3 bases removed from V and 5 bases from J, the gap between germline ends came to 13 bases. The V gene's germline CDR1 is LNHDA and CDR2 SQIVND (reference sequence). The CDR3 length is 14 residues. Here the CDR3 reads CASSIWGTVETQYF. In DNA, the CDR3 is TGTGCCAGTAGTATTTGGGGGACGGTGGAGACCCAGTACTTC. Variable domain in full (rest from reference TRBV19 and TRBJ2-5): DGGITQSPKYLFRKEGQNVTLSCEQNLNHDAMYWYRQDPGQGLRLIYYSQIVNDFQKGDIAEGYSVSREKKESFPLTVTSAQKNPTAFYLCASSIWGTVETQYFGPGTRLLVL.

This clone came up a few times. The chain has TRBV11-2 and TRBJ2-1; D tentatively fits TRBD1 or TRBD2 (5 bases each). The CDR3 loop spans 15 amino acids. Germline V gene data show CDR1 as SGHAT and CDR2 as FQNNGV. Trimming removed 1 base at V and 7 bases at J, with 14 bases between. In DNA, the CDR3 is TGTGCCAGCAGCTTAGCGGTCGGGGCGTGGAATGAGCAGTTCTTC. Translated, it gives CASSLAVGAWNEQFF.

CDR3: CASSPGPGGRAFF. CDR3 coding DNA: TGTGCCAGCAGCCCAGGTCCGGGGGGGCGTGCTTTCTTT. The chain links TRBV27 to TRBJ1-1, with D possibly TRBD1 on 6 matching bases. This CDR3 has 13 residues. Trimming removed 6 bases at V and 11 bases at J, with 19 bases between. Germline values: CDR1 MNHEY, CDR2 SMNVEV (reference sequence).

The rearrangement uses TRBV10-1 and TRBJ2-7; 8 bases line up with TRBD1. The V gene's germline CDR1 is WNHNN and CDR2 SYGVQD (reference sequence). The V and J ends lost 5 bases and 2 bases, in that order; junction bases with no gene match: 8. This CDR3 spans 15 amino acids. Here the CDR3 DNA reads TGCGCCAGCAGTCGGGAACAGGGGGGCGCCTACGAGCAGTACTTC. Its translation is CASSREQGGAYEQYF.

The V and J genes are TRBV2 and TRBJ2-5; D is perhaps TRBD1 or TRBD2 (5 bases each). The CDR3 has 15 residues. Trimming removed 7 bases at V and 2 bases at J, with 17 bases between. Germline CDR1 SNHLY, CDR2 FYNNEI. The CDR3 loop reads CASTEIRDGQETQYF. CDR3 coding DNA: TGTGCCAGCACCGAGATCCGGGACGGACAAGAGACCCAGTACTTC.

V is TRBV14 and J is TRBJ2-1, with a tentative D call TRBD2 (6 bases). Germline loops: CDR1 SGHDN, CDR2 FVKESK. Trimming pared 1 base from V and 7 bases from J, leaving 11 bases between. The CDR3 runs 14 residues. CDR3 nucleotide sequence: TGTGCCAGCAGCCAAGTGGGTCGGGGGAATGAGCAGTTCTTC. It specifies CASSQVGRGNEQFF.

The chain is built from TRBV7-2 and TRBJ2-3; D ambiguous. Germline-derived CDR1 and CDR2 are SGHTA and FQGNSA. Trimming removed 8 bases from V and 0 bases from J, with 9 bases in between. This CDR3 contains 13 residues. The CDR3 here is CASRRSSTDTQYF. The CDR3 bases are TGTGCCAGCCGGCGGTCTAGCACAGATACGCAGTATTTT.

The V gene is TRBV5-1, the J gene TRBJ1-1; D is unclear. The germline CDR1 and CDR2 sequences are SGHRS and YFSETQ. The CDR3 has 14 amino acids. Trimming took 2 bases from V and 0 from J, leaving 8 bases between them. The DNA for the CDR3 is TGCGCCAGCAGCTTAATTTCAGTGAACACTGAAGCTTTCTTT. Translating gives CASSLISVNTEAFF.